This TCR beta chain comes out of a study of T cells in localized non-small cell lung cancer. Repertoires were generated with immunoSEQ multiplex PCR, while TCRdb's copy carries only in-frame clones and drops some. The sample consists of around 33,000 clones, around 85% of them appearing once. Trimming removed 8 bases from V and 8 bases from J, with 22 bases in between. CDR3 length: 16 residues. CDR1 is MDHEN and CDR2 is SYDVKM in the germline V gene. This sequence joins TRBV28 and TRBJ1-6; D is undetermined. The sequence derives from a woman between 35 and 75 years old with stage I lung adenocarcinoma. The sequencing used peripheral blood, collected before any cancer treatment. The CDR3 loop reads CASRSHLRRMDSPLHF. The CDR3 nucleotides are TGTGCCAGCCGTAGCCACTTAAGAAGAATGGATTCACCCCTCCACTTT.